This T cell receptor beta chain was documented in a study of blood T cell repertoires in COVID-19. CDR1 LGHDT and CDR2 YNNKEL come from the germline V gene (reference sequence). The CDR3 runs to 16 residues. Trimming removed 4 bases from V and 0 bases from J, with 12 bases in between. Measured with immunoSEQ multiplex PCR; TCRdb has only the in-frame clones, and not every one. This repertoire shows 300,000 to 350,000 clones, more than 85% found once; its top ten account for approximately 0.93%. Participant reports of clinical history set cohort assignment. This clone was observed a handful of times. The chain has TRBV3-1 (or the pseudogene TRBV3-2) and TRBJ2-2; perhaps TRBD2 as D (5 bases). This clonotype originated in a woman in her 30s who had recovered from COVID-19. The specimen was PBMCs or T cells enriched from blood (not recorded which). For the CDR3, the DNA is TGTGCCAGCAGCCCCCTGCGGGCCTCGAACACCGGGGAGCTGTTTTTT. Protein product: CASSPLRASNTGELFF.